This T cell receptor beta chain was profiled in a study of blood T cell repertoires in COVID-19. The overall study: Both acute and convalescent COVID-19 samples were obtained from the United States, Italy and Spain. Nucleic acid was either cDNA or gDNA, and it came from T cells, B-cell-depleted T cells, or PBMCs.

The germline gives CDR1 MDHEN, CDR2 SYDVKM. Losses at the gene ends were 3 bases for V and 7 bases for J; bases not matched to a gene: 3. The CDR3 has 14 residues. Study processing details: Nucleated cell counts were estimated from reference gene primer amplification. Profiling relied on immunoSEQ multiplex PCR, and the TCRdb table lists in-frame clones only, not all of them. The V and J calls and clone size are taken from that table; D and trimming were inferred from the DNA. The table records about 300,000 clones, roughly nine tenths of them present only once. Seattle researchers signed up patients amid active infection and tracked them longitudinally.

The receptor was isolated from a woman in her 30s with COVID-19, enrolled during active disease. V gene TRBV28 combines with J gene TRBJ1-6, with 7 positions matching TRBD1. Material: peripheral blood. In DNA form, the CDR3 reads TGTGCCAGCAGTTTTGCAGGGGGGAATTCACCCCTCCACTTT. Translation: CASSFAGGNSPLHF.